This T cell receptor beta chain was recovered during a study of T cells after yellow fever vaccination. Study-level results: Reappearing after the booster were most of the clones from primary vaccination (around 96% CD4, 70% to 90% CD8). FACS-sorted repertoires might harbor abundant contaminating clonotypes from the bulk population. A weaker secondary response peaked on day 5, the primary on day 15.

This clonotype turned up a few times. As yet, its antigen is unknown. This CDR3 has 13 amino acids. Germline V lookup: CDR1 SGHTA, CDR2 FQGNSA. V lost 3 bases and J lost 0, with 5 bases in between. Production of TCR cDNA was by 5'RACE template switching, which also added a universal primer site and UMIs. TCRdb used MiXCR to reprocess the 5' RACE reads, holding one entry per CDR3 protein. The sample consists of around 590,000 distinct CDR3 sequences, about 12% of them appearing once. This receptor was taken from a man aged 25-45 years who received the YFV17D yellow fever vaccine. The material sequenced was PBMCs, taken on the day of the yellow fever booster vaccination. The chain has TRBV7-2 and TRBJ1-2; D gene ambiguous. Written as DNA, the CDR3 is TGTGCCAGCAGCTTCAGACCTAACTATGGCTACACCTTC. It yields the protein CASSFRPNYGYTF.